Following are 23 T cell receptor beta chains from one sample sequenced in a study of T cells in Graves' hyperthyroidism and ophthalmopathy. Researchers amplified the TCR beta CDR3 regions from RNA transcripts. HTBI primers drove first-round RT-PCR of the TCR CDR3. Using its own MiXCR run on the multiplex PCR reads, TCRdb lists one record per CDR3 protein. The table has hundreds of thousands of distinct CDR3 sequences, roughly 14% seen once. Sequencing was carried out using blood. Receptors were obtained from a woman in her forties with Graves' ophthalmopathy.

In this sample, this clonotype turned up many times. The gene calls are TRBV27 and TRBJ2-2; 8 nucleotides line up with TRBD2. CDR1 and CDR2 from the germline V gene are MNHEY and SMNVEV (reference sequence). With 6 bases clipped from V and 2 bases from J, the junction kept 11 bases outside the gene matches. CDR3 length: 17 amino acids. The CDR3 spells CASSTEGGGSNTGELFF. DNA of the CDR3: TGTGCCAGCAGCACCGAGGGCGGGGGGTCTAACACCGGGGAGCTGTTTTTT.

This clonotype was seen repeatedly, ten times or more. The chain links TRBV12-5 to TRBJ2-4; TRBD1 agrees at 9 bases. The V gene end was trimmed by 0 bases and the J gene end by 5 bases; junction bases not matched to a gene: 11. Germline V gives CDR1 LGHNT, CDR2 FRNRAP. The CDR3 covers 18 residues. DNA of the CDR3: TGTGCTAGTGGTTTGGTCCTCCTCTGGGACAGGGACGAAAACATTCAGTACTTC. Protein: CASGLVLLWDRDENIQYF.

This clonotype was counted only a few times. The V call is TRBV7-2, the J call TRBJ2-5; the D gene is possibly TRBD1 (5 bases). Looked up from germline, CDR1 is SGHTA and CDR2 is FQGNSA. V was cut by 3 bases and J by 4 bases, with 12 bases left in between. The CDR3 covers 14 residues. The CDR3 protein is CASSFNSGLETQYF. As DNA, the CDR3 is TGTGCCAGCAGCTTCAACTCAGGGTTAGAGACCCAGTACTTC.

This clonotype has a count of ten or more. The genes are TRBV29-1 and TRBJ2-5; 9 bases align to TRBD1. Germline assignment: CDR1 SQVTM and CDR2 ANQGSEA. The trim removed 6 bases at V and 3 bases at J, leaving 8 bases unmatched. This CDR3 spans 14 amino acids. The CDR3 sequence is CSVKTRDREETQYF. In DNA, the CDR3 is TGCAGCGTAAAAACCCGGGACAGGGAAGAGACCCAGTACTTC.

This clonotype was detected a few times. The chain has TRBV20-1 and TRBJ2-5; maybe TRBD2 (5 bases). The germline gives CDR1 DFQATT, CDR2 SNEGSKA (reference sequence). V lost 0 bases and J lost 4, with 12 bases in between. CDR3 length equals 14 residues. DNA of the CDR3: TGCAGTGCTAGAGATATGTCTAGCCGAGAGACCCAGTACTTC. Amino acids: CSARDMSSRETQYF.

Comment on this clonotype: A much larger clone is a single base away; this may be a read error. The DNA is left out, because the CDR3 cannot be placed on it with certainty; the CDR3 is given as TCRdb lists it. V is TRBV12-3 or TRBV12-4 and J is TRBJ1-2; the table names TRBD1, a call not compared with the DNA. With termini counted, the CDR3 has 13 amino acids. The CDR3 sequence is CASGMGRIYGCTF.

This clonotype appeared a few times. At one boundary the junction diverges from the germline segment, which might be a read error. This sequence joins TRBV20-1 and TRBJ1-3; D gene unclear. CDR1 and CDR2 from the germline V gene are DFQATT and SNEGSKA (reference sequence). The CDR3 is made up of 11 amino acids. CDR3 DNA sequence: TGCAGTGCTATTTCTGAAAACACCATATATTTT. It codes for CSAISENTIYF.

This clonotype has ten or more counts. This chain links TRBV7-2 with TRBJ2-7; D is ambiguous. V shed 4 bases and J shed 2 bases, with 6 bases lying between them. CDR1 SGHTA and CDR2 FQGNSA come from the germline V gene. The CDR3 extends over 12 amino acids. This CDR3 is CASSSNPYEQYF. CDR3 sequence (DNA): TGTGCCAGCAGCTCCAATCCCTACGAGCAGTACTTC.

This clonotype was detected many times. This sequence joins TRBV15 and TRBJ1-5; D call uncertain. CDR3 length: 12 amino acids. Looked up from germline, CDR1 is LNHNV and CDR2 is YYDKDF (reference sequence). V was pared by 5 bases and J by 5 bases, with 7 bases between. DNA of the CDR3: TGTGCCACCAGCCTACAATATCAGCCCCAGCATTTT. As protein: CATSLQYQPQHF.

This clonotype has ten or more counts. The chain joins TRBV20-1 to TRBJ1-1; D gene uncertain. Germline CDR1 reads DFQATT; CDR2 reads SNEGSKA (reference sequence). V lost 1 base and J 3 bases, leaving 12 bases between the germline ends. The CDR3 has 14 amino acids. CDR3 loop: CSARAGAPYTEAFF. The CDR3 DNA reads as TGCAGTGCTAGAGCGGGAGCGCCTTACACTGAAGCTTTCTTT.

V usage is TRBV18 and J usage is TRBJ1-2; D not resolved. The CDR3 covers 19 residues. Trimming pared 0 bases from V and 6 bases from J, leaving 26 bases between. Germline CDR1 and CDR2: KGHSH and LQKENI. This CDR3 reads CASSPPREDLDGPLDGYTF. CDR3 coding DNA: TGTGCCAGCTCACCACCGAGAGAAGACTTGGACGGCCCTTTGGATGGCTACACCTTC.

There are a few counts of this clonotype. The rearrangement uses TRBV11-1 and TRBJ2-4, with 9 bases aligning to TRBD2. Unmatched junction bases numbered 14, after V lost 0 bases and J lost 2 bases. Germline V lookup: CDR1 SGHAT, CDR2 FQDESV (reference sequence). This CDR3 is 20 amino acids long. The CDR3 DNA is TGTGCCAGCAGCTTAGCTTCCGTGTACTCTAGCGGGGCGACCAAAAACATTCAGTACTTC. Translated, it gives CASSLASVYSSGATKNIQYF.

This clonotype was found many times. The chain combines TRBV28 with TRBJ2-3, with D possibly matching TRBD2 (6 bases). Trimming pared 6 bases from V and 2 bases from J, leaving 12 bases between. The CDR3 runs 14 residues. CDR1 MDHEN and CDR2 SYDVKM come from the germline V gene. This chain's CDR3 is CASRIGGITDTQYF. Written as DNA, the CDR3 is TGTGCCAGCAGAATTGGGGGGATCACAGATACGCAGTATTTT.

This clonotype was seen many times. As DNA, the CDR3 is TGTGCCTGGAGGCCGGGGGAGGAAGAGACCCAGTACTTC. Its protein is CAWRPGEEETQYF. The J gene is TRBJ2-5, the V gene TRBV30, with D perhaps matching TRBD2 (6 bases). CDR3 length equals 13 residues. V was cut by 3 bases and J by 3 bases, with 11 bases left in between. Germline loops: CDR1 GTSNPN, CDR2 SVGIG (reference sequence).

This clonotype was recorded at least ten times. The rearrangement uses TRBV20-1 and TRBJ2-7; D tentatively reads TRBD1 or TRBD2 (5 bases each). V dropped 1 base and J dropped 2 bases, with 15 bases sitting between them. This CDR3 spans 15 amino acids. From germline, CDR1 is DFQATT and CDR2 SNEGSKA (reference sequence). The CDR3 region is CSARAVGADPYEQYF. The DNA for the CDR3 is TGCAGTGCTAGAGCCGTCGGGGCAGACCCCTACGAGCAGTACTTC.

In the case of this clonotype: A much bigger clone sits one base away, suggesting this may be a read error. The V call is TRBV4-1, the J call TRBJ2-2, with D unresolved. Per germline, CDR1 MGHRA and CDR2 YSYEKL. The CDR3 has 15 residues. V was trimmed by 2 bases and J by 0 bases, leaving 7 bases between them. The CDR3 sequence is CASSQSATNTGELFF. The CDR3 nucleotides are TGCGCCAGCAGCCAATCGGCTACGAACACCGGGGAGCTGTTTTTT.

This sequence joins TRBV5-1 and TRBJ1-3; D not resolved. This CDR3 has 14 residues. V was cut by 5 bases and J by 0 bases, with 9 bases left in between. Looked up from germline, CDR1 is SGHRS and CDR2 is YFSETQ. The CDR3 sequence is CASRVDYSGNTIYF. CDR3 bases: TGCGCCAGCAGAGTCGACTACTCTGGAAACACCATATATTTT.

There are many counts of this clonotype. V gene TRBV11-2 combines with J gene TRBJ2-1; TRBD2 matches at 8 bases. The CDR3 is made up of 14 amino acids. The J segment lost 5 bases and the V segment lost 1 base, leaving 1 base of the junction unmatched. The germline gives CDR1 SGHAT, CDR2 FQNNGV. The CDR3, as DNA: TGTGCCAGCAGCTTAGTCGGGGGGGACAATGAGCAGTTCTTC. Its translation: CASSLVGGDNEQFF.

For this clonotype: This clone may be a read error of a much larger clone one base away. V is TRBV15 and J is TRBJ2-5; D possibly corresponds to TRBD2 (6 bases). This CDR3 contains 13 residues. In germline, CDR1 is LNHNV, CDR2 YYDKDF (reference sequence). The germline V and J ends were trimmed by 1 base and 9 bases, with 12 bases remaining between them. CDR3 nucleotide sequence: TGTGCCACCAGCAGAGTAACCGGAGGGGCCCAGTACTTC. Protein sequence: CATSRVTGGAQYF.

This clonotype was seen a few times. This chain connects TRBV27 to TRBJ2-2, with a possible D match to TRBD1 (6 bases). The CDR3 is 14 amino acids. In germline, CDR1 is MNHEY, CDR2 SMNVEV (reference sequence). Between the trimmed V and J ends, which lost 5 bases and 5 bases, there was a span of 12 bases. The CDR3 spells CASSRQDSTGELFF. As DNA, the CDR3 is TGTGCCAGCAGTAGACAGGATTCGACCGGGGAGCTGTTTTTT.

This clonotype was detected many times. The chain employs TRBV28 and TRBJ1-2; D possibly corresponds to TRBD1 (5 bases). The CDR3 has 13 amino acids. V lost 5 bases to trimming and J lost 6 bases, with 13 bases between them. The germline CDR1 and CDR2 sequences are MDHEN and SYDVKM. CDR3 residues: CASSRQTRDGYTF. The CDR3 bases are TGTGCCAGCAGTCGTCAGACCAGGGATGGCTACACCTTC.

This clonotype was counted many times. The gene calls are TRBV20-1 and TRBJ2-7; perhaps TRBD1 as D (6 bases). The CDR3 has 12 amino acids. Trimming took off 3 bases at V and 0 bases at J, with 6 bases between the two ends. Germline V gene sequence: CDR1 DFQATT, CDR2 SNEGSKA (reference sequence). CDR3 nucleotides: TGCAGTGCTAGGGGACACTCCTACGAGCAGTACTTC. Its translation is CSARGHSYEQYF.

This clonotype has at least ten counts. The J gene is TRBJ1-5, the V gene TRBV28, with TRBD1 matching 7 bases. CDR3 size: 14 residues. Germline V CDR1 and CDR2: MDHEN, SYDVKM. The V and J ends lost 7 bases and 3 bases, in that order; junction bases with no gene match: 6. The DNA of the CDR3 is TGTGCCAGCACCTTGGGACAGAACAATCAGCCCCAGCATTTT. Translation: CASTLGQNNQPQHF.